This T cell receptor (beta chain) was sequenced during a study of control samples from healthy donors and cancer patients. The assay was immunoSEQ multiplex PCR, and TCRdb's table has in-frame clones only and misses some. Found here are 75,000 to 95,000 clones, over 75% of them singletons; the top ten hold 3% to 4.5%. CDR1 and CDR2 (germline): MNHNY, SVGAGI (reference sequence). V was clipped by 4 bases and J by 4 bases; unmatched bases: 12. The CDR3 is made up of 16 amino acids. The sample comprised blood. The TCR was taken from a woman between 18 and 29 years old in good health. The V call is TRBV6-6, the J call TRBJ1-1; 7 bases agree with TRBD1. DNA for the CDR3: TGTGCCAGCAGTTCGGACTCGACAGGGTTAGGCACTGAAGCTTTCTTT. It specifies CASSSDSTGLGTEAFF.